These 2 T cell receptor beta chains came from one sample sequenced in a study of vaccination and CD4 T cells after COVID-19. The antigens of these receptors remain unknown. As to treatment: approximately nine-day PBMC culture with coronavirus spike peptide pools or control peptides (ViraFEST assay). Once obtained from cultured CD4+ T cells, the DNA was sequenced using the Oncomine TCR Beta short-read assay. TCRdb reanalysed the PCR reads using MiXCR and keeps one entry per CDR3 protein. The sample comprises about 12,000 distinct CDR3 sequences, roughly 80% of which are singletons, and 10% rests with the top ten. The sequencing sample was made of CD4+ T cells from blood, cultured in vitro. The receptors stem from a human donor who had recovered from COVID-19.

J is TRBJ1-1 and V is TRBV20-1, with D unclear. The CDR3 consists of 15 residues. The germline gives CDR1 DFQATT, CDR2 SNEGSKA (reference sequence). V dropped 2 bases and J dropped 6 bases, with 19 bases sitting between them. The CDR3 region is CSARSGEGGGAEAFF. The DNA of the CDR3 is TGCAGTGCTAGAAGTGGGGAGGGAGGAGGTGCTGAAGCTTTCTTT.

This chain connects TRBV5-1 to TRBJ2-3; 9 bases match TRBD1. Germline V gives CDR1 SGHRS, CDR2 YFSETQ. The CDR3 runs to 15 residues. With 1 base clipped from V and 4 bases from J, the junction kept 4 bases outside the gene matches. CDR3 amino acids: CASSLPRTGADTQYF. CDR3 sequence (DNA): TGCGCCAGCAGCTTGCCGAGGACAGGGGCAGATACGCAGTATTTT.